The 16 T cell receptor beta chains listed next were all sequenced from one sample in a study of monozygotic twins with inflammatory bowel disease. From the 5' RACE reads, TCRdb lists one entry per CDR3 protein and no DNA. Seen in this sample are approximately 390,000 distinct CDR3 sequences; the ten most common clones hold more than 2%. Sequencing was done on a sample of blood. These receptors were collected from a human donor with ulcerative colitis or Crohn's disease, or a healthy co-twin of an affected twin (not recorded which).

The gene calls are TRBV7-6 and TRBJ2-3; the TCRdb call, TRBD2, lacks DNA for checking. Germline CDR1 and CDR2: SGHVS and FNYEAQ. This CDR3 contains 20 residues. The CDR3 here is CASSARIGLAGGAGTDTQYF.

The chain is built from TRBV6-5 and TRBJ1-1; lacking DNA, the TRBD1 call made by TCRdb goes unchecked. CDR1 is MNHEY and CDR2 is SVGAGI in the germline V gene. CDR3 length equals 15 residues. CDR3 protein: CASSSTRAVNTEAFF.

The chain employs TRBV20-1 and TRBJ2-7. The germline V gene has CDR1 DFQATT and CDR2 SNEGSKA (reference sequence). The CDR3 runs 14 residues. CDR3 sequence: CSARSQTTINEQYF.

V usage is TRBV7-2 and J usage is TRBJ2-5; TCRdb's D call, TRBD1, is unchecked because there is no DNA. There are 16 residues in the CDR3. Germline CDR1 SGHTA, CDR2 FQGNSA. CDR3 amino acids: CASSGGRGGEVETQYF.

The V call is TRBV24-1, the J call TRBJ2-5; no DNA is available, so the TRBD1 call from TCRdb remains unchecked. The germline V gene has CDR1 KGHDR and CDR2 SFDVKD. The CDR3 length is 17 residues. CDR3 amino acids: CATSGDLGTDDQETQYF.

V is TRBV5-1 and J is TRBJ2-2. There are 14 residues in the CDR3. From germline, CDR1 is SGHRS and CDR2 YFSETQ. CDR3 protein: CASSLLTEGGELFF.

The V call is TRBV6-2 or TRBV6-3, the J call TRBJ1-1; TCRdb outputs TRBD1, but without DNA this stays unchecked. This CDR3 contains 17 residues. Per germline, CDR1 MNHEY and CDR2 SVGEGT. The CDR3 loop reads CASSYSREMGTGSEAFF.

The chain carries TRBV5-1 and TRBJ2-5; TCRdb designates TRBD2, a call that cannot be tested without DNA. CDR1 and CDR2 from the germline V gene are SGHRS and YFSETQ. The CDR3 contains 15 residues. The CDR3 loop is CASSPLGTSLETQYF.

This sequence joins TRBV5-4 and TRBJ2-1; the TRBD2 assignment by TCRdb is unverifiable without DNA. Germline V gene lookup returns CDR1 SGHNT and CDR2 YYREEE (reference sequence). This CDR3 contains 13 residues. The CDR3: CASSLAGELEQFF.

CDR3 in amino acids: CSASRGPDTQYF. This chain connects TRBV20-1 to TRBJ2-3. The CDR3 spans 12 residues. Per germline, CDR1 DFQATT and CDR2 SNEGSKA (reference sequence).

CDR3 sequence: CASSARLANTGELFF. The rearrangement links TRBV6-1 to TRBJ2-2; TCRdb names TRBD2, which stays unverified in the absence of DNA. Germline V gives CDR1 MNHNS, CDR2 SASEGT. This CDR3 region has 15 residues.

V and J are TRBV7-9 and TRBJ1-6. The CDR3 has 15 residues. From germline, CDR1 is SEHNR and CDR2 FQNEAQ (reference sequence). The CDR3 sequence: CASSLYGPENSPLHF.

The chain links TRBV4-3 to TRBJ1-2; the TCRdb call, TRBD1, lacks DNA for checking. The CDR3 is 15 amino acids. Germline CDR1 and CDR2: LGHNA and YSLEER. CDR3 protein: CASSQSSGTPRGYTF.

The genes are TRBV6-1 and TRBJ1-6; TCRdb's D gene call, TRBD1, goes unchecked for lack of DNA. The CDR3 has 15 amino acids. The germline gives CDR1 MNHNS, CDR2 SASEGT. The CDR3 loop is CASGDREGGNSPLHF.

This chain links TRBV20-1 with TRBJ2-1; the D gene TCRdb calls, TRBD2, cannot be checked with no DNA. In germline, CDR1 is DFQATT, CDR2 SNEGSKA (reference sequence). The length of the CDR3 is 15 residues. The CDR3 is CSALPRLAEHNEQFF.

The chain couples TRBV7-9 to TRBJ2-1; lacking DNA, the TRBD1 call made by TCRdb goes unchecked. This CDR3 region has 14 residues. CDR1 and CDR2 (germline): SEHNR, FQNEAQ (reference sequence). The CDR3 loop reads CAIPWGGSVDEQFF.